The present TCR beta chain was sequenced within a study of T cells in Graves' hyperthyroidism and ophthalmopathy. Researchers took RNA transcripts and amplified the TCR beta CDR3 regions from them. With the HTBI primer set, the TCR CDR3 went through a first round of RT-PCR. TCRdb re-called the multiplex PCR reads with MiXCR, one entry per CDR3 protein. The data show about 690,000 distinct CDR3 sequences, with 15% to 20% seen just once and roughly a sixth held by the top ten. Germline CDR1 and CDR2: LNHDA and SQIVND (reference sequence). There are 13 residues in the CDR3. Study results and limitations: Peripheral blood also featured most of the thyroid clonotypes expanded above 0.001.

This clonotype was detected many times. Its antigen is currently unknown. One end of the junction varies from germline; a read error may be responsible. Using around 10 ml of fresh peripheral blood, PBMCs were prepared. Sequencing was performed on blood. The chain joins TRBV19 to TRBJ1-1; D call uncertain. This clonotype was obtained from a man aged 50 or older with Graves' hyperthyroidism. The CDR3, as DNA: TGTACCAGTAACGGGCGCATGAACACTGAAGCTTTCTTT. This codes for CTSNGRMNTEAFF. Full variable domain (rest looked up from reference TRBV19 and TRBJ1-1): DGGITQSPKYLFRKEGQNVTLSCEQNLNHDAMYWYRQDPGQGLRLIYYSQIVNDFQKGDIAEGYSVSREKKESFPLTVTSAQKNPTAFYLCTSNGRMNTEAFFGQGTRLTVV.